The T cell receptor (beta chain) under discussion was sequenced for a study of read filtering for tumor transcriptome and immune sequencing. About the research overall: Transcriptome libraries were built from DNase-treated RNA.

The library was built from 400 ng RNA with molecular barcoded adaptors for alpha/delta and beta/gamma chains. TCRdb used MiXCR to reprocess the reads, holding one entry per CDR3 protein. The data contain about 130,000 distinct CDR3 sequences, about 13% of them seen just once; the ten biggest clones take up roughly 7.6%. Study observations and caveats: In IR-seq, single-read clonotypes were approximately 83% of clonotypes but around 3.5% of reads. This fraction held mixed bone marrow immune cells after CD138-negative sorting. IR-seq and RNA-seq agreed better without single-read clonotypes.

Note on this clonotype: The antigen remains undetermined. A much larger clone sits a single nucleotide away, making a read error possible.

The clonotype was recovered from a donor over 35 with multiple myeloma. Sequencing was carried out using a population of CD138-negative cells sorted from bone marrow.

The CDR3, as DNA: TGTGCCGGCAGTGAGGCCATTACTCGATGGGCTTTCTTT. Translating it yields CAGSEAITRWAFF. The chain carries TRBV6-4 and TRBJ1-1; no firm D call. The germline gives CDR1 MRHNA, CDR2 SNTAGT. CDR3 length: 13 amino acids.